This T cell receptor beta chain was sequenced during a study of T cells after posttransplantation cyclophosphamide. General study points: Recipient CMV seropositivity and CMV reactivation strongly tracked TRB clonality. Later blood repertoires were often dominated by clones from the donor CD8+ memory compartment. TRB overlap between skin or GI tissue T cells and blood was limited.

V gave up 1 base and J gave up 1 base, with 13 bases separating them. Germline assignment: CDR1 LNHNV and CDR2 YYDKDF (reference sequence). This CDR3 contains 16 residues. Cyclophosphamide on days +3 and +4 followed busulfan-fludarabine conditioning and a marrow graft. Assay: immunoSEQ multiplex PCR; the TCRdb copy retains only in-frame clones and omits some. The table includes about 43,000 clones, 90% detected once. This clone was found once. Antigen: not known. The origin of this receptor is a male patient aged 60-70 years who received an allogeneic stem cell transplant from a related donor and was CMV-positive. Certain T cells may be donor cells from the graft. The gene calls are TRBV15 and TRBJ1-1, with D tentatively TRBD1 (5 bases). The source was PBMCs, collected around 67 days after allogeneic stem cell transplant with posttransplant cyclophosphamide. The DNA of the CDR3 is TGTGCCACCAGCAGAGTCCCCCCAGGGAAGAACACTGAAGCTTTCTTT. It is translated as CATSRVPPGKNTEAFF.